The T cell receptor (beta chain) under discussion was sequenced for a study of lymphopenia after photon versus proton radiotherapy. The protocol was immunoSEQ multiplex PCR, while the TCRdb copy is restricted to in-frame clones and leaves out a portion. The sample carries 20,000 to 30,000 clones, about 82% recorded once. Regarding the study as a whole: Proton therapy kept repertoires fairly stable, unlike photons, which gained effector/memory cells. Oligoclonal CD8+ Temra expansion after nadir drove photon patients' diversity drop. Larger post-nadir TCR diversity loss correlated inversely with survival in deceased patients. Better survival with proton therapy was suggested as possible, not demonstrated.

Concerning this clone itself: Its cognate antigen is unknown.

V lost 3 bases and J 8 bases, leaving 16 bases between the germline ends. Germline assignment: CDR1 SEHNR and CDR2 FQNEAQ (reference sequence). This CDR3 comprises 15 residues. This TCR was sampled from a woman aged 70-85 years with pancreatic cancer. The source was peripheral blood, collected from a patient treated with proton-based radiotherapy. V usage is TRBV7-9 and J usage is TRBJ2-2, with D possibly matching TRBD2 (5 bases). The CDR3 here is CASSFAGIPAGELFF. The CDR3 coding sequence is TGTGCCAGCAGCTTTGCCGGGATCCCTGCTGGGGAGCTGTTTTTT.